A single sample gave rise to the 22 T cell receptor beta chains below, sequenced in a study of shared clonotypes between healthy human individuals. Libraries were prepared by immunoSEQ multiplex PCR; TCRdb keeps only in-frame clonotypes and omits some of them. The profile covers 400,000 or so clones, with 95% to 97% appearing a single time and around 0.32% taken by the ten largest. The specimen sequenced was memory CD8+ T cells sorted from blood. Subset: CD45RO+ cells pooled with CCR7-negative TemRA cells. The receptors were sampled from a man younger than 40 in good health.

This clone appeared once. The chain is built from TRBV11-2 and TRBJ1-2; 12 bases agree with TRBD1. This CDR3 comprises 15 residues. With 3 bases clipped from V and 4 bases from J, the junction kept 3 bases outside the gene matches. CDR1 is SGHAT and CDR2 is FQNNGV in the germline V gene. This chain's CDR3 is CASSFGTGGIYGYTF. The CDR3, as DNA: TGTGCCAGCAGCTTCGGGACAGGGGGCATCTATGGCTACACCTTC.

This rearrangement joins TRBV30 to TRBJ2-5, with 7 bases lining up with TRBD2. This CDR3 has 17 amino acids. The junction had 17 bases not matched to a gene; V was cut back by 3 bases and J by 4 bases. CDR1 GTSNPN and CDR2 SVGIG come from the germline V gene (reference sequence). CDR3 sequence (DNA): TGTGCCTGGAGCGGGGGTTGGGAGGGCTTCCGGGGAGAGACCCAGTACTTC. Translated: CAWSGGWEGFRGETQYF.

The rearrangement uses TRBV7-3 and TRBJ2-1; TRBD1 or TRBD2 may be the D gene (5 bases each). The CDR3 has 13 residues. Per germline, CDR1 SGHTA and CDR2 FQGTGA. V lost 9 bases to trimming and J lost 9 bases, with 18 bases between them. The DNA of the CDR3 is TGTGCCAGTAATTCGGGGCCGTCTAGTGAGCAGTTCTTC. It encodes CASNSGPSSEQFF.

The CDR3 DNA sequence: TGTGCCAGCAGTTCCTTTGAAGCTTTCTTT. Translation gives CASSSFEAFF. V and J are TRBV28 and TRBJ1-1; D call uncertain. In germline, CDR1 is MDHEN, CDR2 SYDVKM. V lost 4 bases to trimming and J lost 7 bases, with 4 bases between them. CDR3 length equals 10 residues.

The rearrangement uses TRBV30 and TRBJ1-2, with 7 nucleotides matching TRBD1. The germline gives CDR1 GTSNPN, CDR2 SVGIG (reference sequence). This CDR3 comprises 15 residues. V lost 0 bases to trimming and J lost 5 bases; unmatched junction nucleotides: 9. The CDR3 region is CAWSVTTGTEYGYTF. The CDR3 nucleotides are TGTGCCTGGAGTGTTACTACCGGGACAGAATATGGCTACACCTTC.

This chain links TRBV29-1 with TRBJ2-3, with D maybe TRBD1 (6 bases). Trimming cost V 5 bases and J 2 bases, with 11 bases left between them. Germline V gives CDR1 SQVTM, CDR2 ANQGSEA. The CDR3 contains 13 residues. The CDR3 DNA is TGCAGCGTTCACACAGGGTTCACAGATACGCAGTATTTT. Amino acid sequence: CSVHTGFTDTQYF.

The gene calls are TRBV28 and TRBJ2-6; D unclear. Germline values: CDR1 MDHEN, CDR2 SYDVKM. V dropped 5 bases and J dropped 0 bases, with 5 bases sitting between them. This CDR3 spans 14 amino acids. The CDR3 here is CASSIFSGANVLTF. The CDR3 region has the DNA TGTGCCAGCAGTATTTTCTCTGGGGCCAACGTCCTGACTTTC.

V gene TRBV27 combines with J gene TRBJ2-1; 13 bases are shared with TRBD2. CDR1 and CDR2 from the germline V gene are MNHEY and SMNVEV (reference sequence). The junction had 8 bases not matched to a gene; V was cut back by 3 bases and J by 0 bases. This CDR3 spans 19 amino acids. The CDR3: CASSLKRTSGGSSYNEQFF. The DNA of the CDR3 is TGTGCCAGCAGTTTGAAAAGGACTAGCGGGGGCAGCTCCTACAATGAGCAGTTCTTC.

This clone has a handful of counts. The same CDR3 can be traced to other DNA sequences in this sample. The chain couples TRBV10-3 to TRBJ2-2; unclear D gene. V dropped 2 bases and J dropped 4 bases, with 2 bases sitting between them. CDR1 ENHRY and CDR2 SYGVKD come from the germline V gene. The CDR3 consists of 12 residues. The CDR3 here is CAISEGTGELFF. CDR3 nucleotide sequence: TGTGCCATCAGTGAGGGCACCGGGGAGCTGTTTTTT.

This chain links TRBV4-2 with TRBJ2-4; tentatively, D is TRBD2 (6 bases). V lost 1 base to trimming and J lost 13 bases, with 23 bases between them. CDR1 is LGHNA and CDR2 is YNFKEQ in the germline V gene. CDR3 length equals 16 residues. CDR3 nucleotide sequence: TGTGCCAGCAGCCAAGGTCTTGTGGAACTAGCCCATATACAGTACTTC. Translation gives CASSQGLVELAHIQYF.

The chain uses TRBV2 and TRBJ2-3; 8 nucleotides line up with TRBD2. This CDR3 is built from 13 residues. V dropped 5 bases and J dropped 5; count of bases not matched to a gene: 3. Germline values: CDR1 SNHLY, CDR2 FYNNEI. CDR3 in amino acids: CASSLSGKDTQYF. The CDR3 DNA sequence: TGTGCCAGCAGTCTTAGCGGGAAAGATACGCAGTATTTT.

The chain recombines TRBV4-1 with TRBJ1-1, with TRBD1 matching over 7 bases. The trim removed 2 bases at V and 4 bases at J, leaving 1 base unmatched. This CDR3 region has 13 residues. Germline CDR1 reads MGHRA; CDR2 reads YSYEKL. In DNA form, the CDR3 reads TGCGCCAGCAGCCAAAGGGACAGCACTGAAGCTTTCTTT. It codes for CASSQRDSTEAFF.

J is TRBJ1-2 and V is TRBV29-1; unclear D gene. Germline CDR1 is SQVTM and CDR2 is ANQGSEA. The CDR3 runs to 11 residues. V was clipped by 7 bases and J by 1 base, with 7 bases between them. CDR3 coding DNA: TGCAGCGCCCGGAGTAACTATGGCTACACCTTC. Translating it yields CSARSNYGYTF.

This chain uses TRBV10-3 with TRBJ2-4; D is undetermined. The V end was cut by 4 bases, the J end by 4 bases, with 11 bases between. The CDR3 length is 14 residues. Germline CDR1 reads ENHRY; CDR2 reads SYGVKD. The CDR3 reads CAISAVSGKNIQYF. The CDR3 DNA follows: TGTGCCATCAGTGCTGTATCCGGGAAAAACATTCAGTACTTC.

The chain recombines TRBV6-5 with TRBJ1-3; no definite D call. V was shortened by 6 bases and J by 4 bases, with 10 bases between the two germline ends. This CDR3 spans 13 amino acids. Germline assignment: CDR1 MNHEY and CDR2 SVGAGI. CDR3 residues: CASSLTVGNTIYF. For the CDR3, the DNA is TGTGCCAGCAGCCTAACCGTAGGAAACACCATATATTTT.

The chain is built from TRBV7-2 and TRBJ2-3, with 9 bases lining up with TRBD2. CDR1 and CDR2 (germline): SGHTA, FQGNSA. V shed 2 bases and J 4 bases; nucleotides not matched to a gene: 7. This CDR3 is 16 amino acids long. CDR3 in DNA: TGTGCCAGCAGCTTAAGGTCTAGCGGGAATCCAGATACGCAGTATTTT. Its translation: CASSLRSSGNPDTQYF.

The chain has TRBV23-1 and TRBJ2-7; D gene unclear. TRBV23-1 is recorded as an ORF, its role being uncertain. The CDR3 runs 12 residues. Between the trimmed V and J ends, which lost 11 bases and 5 bases, there was a span of 16 bases. The CDR3 loop is CADSPGSNEQYF. The CDR3 DNA follows: TGCGCCGACTCCCCAGGAAGCAACGAGCAGTACTTC.

The chain has TRBV7-6 and TRBJ2-2, with a tentative D call TRBD2 (6 bases). The CDR3 contains 16 residues. The V gene lost 1 base and the J gene lost 4 bases, with 13 bases spanning the gap. Germline V gene data show CDR1 as SGHVS and CDR2 as FNYEAQ. CDR3 bases: TGTGCCAGCAGCTTAGAGGGTAGGGGAGGCACCGGGGAGCTGTTTTTT. Translating gives CASSLEGRGGTGELFF.

CDR3 coding DNA: TGTGCCATCAGTGAGTCAGTGGTTGGGACCTATGGCTACACCTTC. This translates into CAISESVVGTYGYTF. The rearrangement links TRBV10-3 to TRBJ1-2; the D gene is possibly TRBD1 (5 bases). From germline, CDR1 is ENHRY and CDR2 SYGVKD. Trimming took 0 bases from V and 4 from J, leaving 12 bases between them. CDR3 length equals 15 residues.

The chain recombines TRBV30 with TRBJ1-1; unclear D gene. Germline values: CDR1 GTSNPN, CDR2 SVGIG (reference sequence). V was pared by 3 bases and J by 2 bases, with 10 bases between. The CDR3 contains 13 residues. The CDR3 coding sequence is TGTGCCTGGAGAGTAGGCCCCAACACTGAAGCTTTCTTT. This codes for CAWRVGPNTEAFF.

The table lists this clone with a count of one. V and J are TRBV6-5 and TRBJ2-1; TRBD2 aligns across 7 bases. After removal of 4 bases from V and 4 bases from J, the junction contained 10 bases not matched to a gene. This CDR3 is built from 16 residues. The germline gives CDR1 MNHEY, CDR2 SVGAGI. In nucleotides, the CDR3 is TGTGCCAGCAGTTCTAACCCGGCTAGCGGTTACAATGAGCAGTTCTTC. It codes for CASSSNPASGYNEQFF.

This clone was detected only once. V gene TRBV28 combines with J gene TRBJ2-1; tentative D call: TRBD2 (5 bases). The CDR3 spans 12 residues. Trimming shortened V by 6 bases and J by 5 bases, and 8 bases separated the two germline ends. CDR1 MDHEN and CDR2 SYDVKM come from the germline V gene. For the CDR3, the DNA is TGTGCCAGCAGCGAGGGCCACAATGAGCAGTTCTTC. This codes for CASSEGHNEQFF.